This TCR beta chain originates from a study of shared T cell receptors in the human thymus (dated by TCRdb to the early 2020s). At the level of the whole study: The study investigated the way shared, self-reactive T-cell receptor alpha chains are produced in the human thymus.

A distance of 12 bases separates the germline ends of V and J, which lose 6 bases and 7 bases respectively. The CDR3 covers 12 residues, taking in both the cysteine and the phenylalanine. The only DNA kept is the CDR3, 36 bases in frame from the first base. CDR1 MNHEY and CDR2 SVGAGI are derived from the germline V gene. A remark on this clone: Its cognate antigen has yet to be identified. The sample holds no much larger clone one base away, and base qualities are not on file.

Library method: the immunoSEQ multiplex PCR assay. TCRdb took over this immuneACCESS table, retaining in-frame rearrangements with V and J assigned. Such tables are incomplete; in checked studies, under half of the missing clones stem from an unresolved V gene, and the remainder is unexplained. For this sample the table gives 640,000 or so clones, of which approximately 87% were detected only once. The ten largest clones take up approximately 0.0097% of the sample. The same sample was also studied in work on human thymus T cells. The second paper states: Immunologically healthy infants undergoing open corrective cardiac surgery for congenital heart defects in Finland were used as donors. Thymus tissue was obtained as surgical resects removed during corrective cardiac surgery. Biased V and J gene segment usage appeared to be present in both thymic and peripheral blood repertoires. Highly overlapping thymic TCR repertoires among unrelated individuals were reported in the related research. TCR alpha and beta repertoires from about 8 infant thymus samples and four related peripheral blood samples were characterized in the study. The infant donors were roughly 6 to 250 days old, and the cohort included a handful of males and two females. Thymocytes were freed from the tissue by mechanical means and kept at -70 degrees C as pellets of roughly 9-34 million cells. A QIAsymphony instrument was used to extract genomic DNA from frozen cell pellets. TCRB and TCRAD loci were amplified from a standardized quantity of quality-controlled genomic DNA using the immunoSEQ multiplex PCR assay. The amplicons covered the V(D)J region and were long enough to include the CDR3 and to identify the V and J genes. The commercial immunoSEQ service was used to sequence amplicons on an Illumina platform. Corrections for primer bias and sequencing errors followed previously described methods, while TCRAD and TCRB definitions were based on the IMGT database. Analysis of the repertoires was done with immunoSEQ Analyzer 3.0 and VDJTools and included basic statistics, V/J segment usage, diversity estimates, rarefaction and pairwise overlap. Chao1, ChaoE, Efron-Thisted, Shannon and inverse Simpson indices were used to estimate diversity, which was also estimated on datasets down-sampled to the smallest sample. Repertoire overlap was assessed by strict matching of CDR3 nucleotide sequence, V gene and J gene, and clustering was done by Jaccard-based multidimensional scaling. On average, thymus samples yielded 650,000 to 1,000,000 unique TCRB clonotypes, whereas blood samples yielded about 84,000.

The chain couples TRBV6-5 to TRBJ1-1, with TRBD1 tentatively as D gene (5 bases match). Sequencing was done on a sample of thymocytes. The sequence came from a boy younger than two with a congenital heart defect. Donor details come from another sample of the same person, matched by shared clones. The bases are TGTGCCAGCAGCCTAAACAGGATTGAAGCTTTCTTT. It translates as CASSLNRIEAFF.